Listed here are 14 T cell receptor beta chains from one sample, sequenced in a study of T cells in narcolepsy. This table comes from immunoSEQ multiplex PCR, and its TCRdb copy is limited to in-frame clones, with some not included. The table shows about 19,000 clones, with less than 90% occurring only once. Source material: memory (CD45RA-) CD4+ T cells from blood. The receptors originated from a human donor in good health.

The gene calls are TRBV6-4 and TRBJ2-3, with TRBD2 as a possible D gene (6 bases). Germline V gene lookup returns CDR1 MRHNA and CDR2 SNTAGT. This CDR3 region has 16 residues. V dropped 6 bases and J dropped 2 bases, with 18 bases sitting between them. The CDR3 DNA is TGTGCCAGCAGCCTCACTAGCTCCAGGGTCACAGATACGCAGTATTTT. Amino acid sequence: CASSLTSSRVTDTQYF.

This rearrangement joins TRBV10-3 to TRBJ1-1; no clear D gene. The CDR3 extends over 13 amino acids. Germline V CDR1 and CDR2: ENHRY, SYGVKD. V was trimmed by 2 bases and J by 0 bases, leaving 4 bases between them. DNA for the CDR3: TGTGCCATCAGTGAGAAGGTGAACACTGAAGCTTTCTTT. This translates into CAISEKVNTEAFF.

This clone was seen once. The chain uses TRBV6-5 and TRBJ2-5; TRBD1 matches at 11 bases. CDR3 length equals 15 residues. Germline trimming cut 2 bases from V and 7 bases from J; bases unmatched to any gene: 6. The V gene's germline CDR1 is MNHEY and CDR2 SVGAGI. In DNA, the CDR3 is TGTGCCAGCAGTTACCCGCGGGACAGGGGGGGGACCCAGTACTTC. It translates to CASSYPRDRGGTQYF.

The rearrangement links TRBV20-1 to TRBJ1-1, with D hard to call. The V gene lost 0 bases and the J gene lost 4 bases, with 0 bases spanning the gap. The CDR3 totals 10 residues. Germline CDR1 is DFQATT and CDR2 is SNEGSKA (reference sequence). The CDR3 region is CSARDTEAFF. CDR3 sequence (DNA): TGCAGTGCTAGAGACACTGAAGCTTTCTTT.

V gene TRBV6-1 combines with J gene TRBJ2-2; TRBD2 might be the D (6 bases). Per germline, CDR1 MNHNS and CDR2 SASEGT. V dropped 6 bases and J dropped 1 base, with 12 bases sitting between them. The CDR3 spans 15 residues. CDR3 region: CASSRLERNTGELFF. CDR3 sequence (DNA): TGTGCCAGCAGCCGACTAGAGCGGAACACCGGGGAGCTGTTTTTT.

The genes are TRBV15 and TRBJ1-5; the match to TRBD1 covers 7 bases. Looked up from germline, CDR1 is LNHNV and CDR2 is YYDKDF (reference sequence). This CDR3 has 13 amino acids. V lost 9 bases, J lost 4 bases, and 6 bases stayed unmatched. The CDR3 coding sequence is TGTGCCACAAACCAGGGGGTTAATCAGCCCCAGCATTTT. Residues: CATNQGVNQPQHF.

The CDR3 here is CASSPGRTSYEQYF. Written as DNA, the CDR3 is TGTGCCAGCTCACCCGGACGGACCTCCTACGAGCAGTACTTC. The chain recombines TRBV18 with TRBJ2-5, with unresolved D. The J call may be mistaken, given a closer DNA end match to TRBJ2-7. The CDR3 spans 14 residues. The germline V gene encodes CDR1 KGHSH and CDR2 LQKENI.

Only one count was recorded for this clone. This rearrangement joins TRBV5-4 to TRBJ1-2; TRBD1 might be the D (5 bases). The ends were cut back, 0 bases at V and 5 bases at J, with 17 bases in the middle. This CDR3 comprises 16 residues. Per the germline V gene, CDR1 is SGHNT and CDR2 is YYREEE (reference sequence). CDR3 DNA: TGTGCCAGCAGCTTGGGTGGGGCCCGGCCGCTATATGGCTACACCTTC. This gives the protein CASSLGGARPLYGYTF.

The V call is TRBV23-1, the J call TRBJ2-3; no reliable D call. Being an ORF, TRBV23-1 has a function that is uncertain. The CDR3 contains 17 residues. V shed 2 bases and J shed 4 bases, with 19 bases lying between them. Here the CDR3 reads CASSQALGTKHPDTQYF. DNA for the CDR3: TGCGCCAGCAGTCAAGCTCTTGGTACGAAGCATCCAGATACGCAGTATTTT.

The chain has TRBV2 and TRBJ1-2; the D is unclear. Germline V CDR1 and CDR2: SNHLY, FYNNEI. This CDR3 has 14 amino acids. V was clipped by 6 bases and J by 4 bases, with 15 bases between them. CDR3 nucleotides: TGTGCCAGCAGGAGGTGGGGAGAGAGCTATGGCTACACCTTC. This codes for CASRRWGESYGYTF.

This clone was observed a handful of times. CDR3 sequence reads: CASSQESSGSDYEQYF. The CDR3 nucleotides are TGCGCCAGCAGCCAAGAATCCTCCGGGAGCGATTACGAGCAGTACTTC. This rearrangement joins TRBV4-3 to TRBJ2-5, with D maybe TRBD2 (6 bases). TRBJ2-7 explains the end of the DNA better; the J call may be wrong. This CDR3 spans 16 amino acids. The germline CDR1 and CDR2 sequences are LGHNA and YSLEER.

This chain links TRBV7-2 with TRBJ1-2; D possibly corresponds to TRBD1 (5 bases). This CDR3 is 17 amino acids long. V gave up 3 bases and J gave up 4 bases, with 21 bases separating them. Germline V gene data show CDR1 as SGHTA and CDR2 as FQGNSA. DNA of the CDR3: TGTGCCAGCAGCTTTTCCTCCAGGGACGGCGGCGGCTATGGCTACACCTTC. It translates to CASSFSSRDGGGYGYTF.

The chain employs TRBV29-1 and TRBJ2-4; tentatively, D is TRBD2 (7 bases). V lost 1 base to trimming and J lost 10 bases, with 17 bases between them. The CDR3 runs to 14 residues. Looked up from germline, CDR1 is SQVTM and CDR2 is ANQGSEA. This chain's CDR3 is CSVEVSAGAQIQYF. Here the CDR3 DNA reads TGCAGCGTTGAAGTCTCCGCGGGGGCCCAAATTCAGTACTTC.

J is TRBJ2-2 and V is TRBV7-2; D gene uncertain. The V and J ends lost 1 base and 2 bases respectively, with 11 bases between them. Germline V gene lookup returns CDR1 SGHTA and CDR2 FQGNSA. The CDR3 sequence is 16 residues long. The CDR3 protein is CASSLGPATNTGELFF. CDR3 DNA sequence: TGTGCCAGCAGCTTAGGTCCAGCTACTAACACCGGGGAGCTGTTTTTT. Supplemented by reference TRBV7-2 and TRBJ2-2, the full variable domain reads GAGVSQSPSNKVTEKGKDVELRCDPISGHTALYWYRQSLGQGLEFLIYFQGNSAPDKSGLPSDRFSAERTGGSVSTLTIQRTQQEDSAVYLCASSLGPATNTGELFFGEGSRLTVL.